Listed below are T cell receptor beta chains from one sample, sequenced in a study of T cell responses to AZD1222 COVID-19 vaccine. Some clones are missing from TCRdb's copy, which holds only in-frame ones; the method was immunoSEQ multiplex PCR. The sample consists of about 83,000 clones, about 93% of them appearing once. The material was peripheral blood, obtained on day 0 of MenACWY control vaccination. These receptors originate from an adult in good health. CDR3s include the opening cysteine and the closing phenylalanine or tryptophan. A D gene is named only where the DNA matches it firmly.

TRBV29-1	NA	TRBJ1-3	TGCAGCGTTGCCTCAGCGGGAGGAAACACCATATATTTT	CSVASAGGNTIYF
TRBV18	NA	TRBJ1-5	TGTGCCAGCTCACAAGGGTCCGATCGGCGGGCCCAGCATTTT	CASSQGSDRRAQHF
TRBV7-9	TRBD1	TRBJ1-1	TGTGCCAGCAGACCAGGGACAGAAATAAACACTGAAGCTTTCTTT	CASRPGTEINTEAFF
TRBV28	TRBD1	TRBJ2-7	TGTGCCAGCACTGGGACAGGGCAAATCCACGAGCAGTACTTC	CASTGTGQIHEQYF
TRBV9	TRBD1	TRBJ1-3	TGTGCCAGCAGCTCACCGGGGGACAGGGGTGACGCTGGAAACACCATATATTTT	CASSSPGDRGDAGNTIYF
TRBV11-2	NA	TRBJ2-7	TGTGCCAGCAGCTTAAATGCCGACCCCTACGAGCAGTACTTC	CASSLNADPYEQYF
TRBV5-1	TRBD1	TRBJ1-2	TGCGCCAGCAGCTCCCCGGACAGGGAGAATGGCTACACCTTC	CASSSPDRENGYTF
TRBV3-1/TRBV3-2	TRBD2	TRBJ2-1	TGTGCCAGCAGTCATAAGGGTACACTAGCGGTCGTTAATCAGCAGTTCTTC	CASSHKGTLAVVNQQFF
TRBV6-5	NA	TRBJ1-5	TGTGCCAGCAGTTTGAAGAGGGAACAGCCCCAGCATTTT	CASSLKREQPQHF
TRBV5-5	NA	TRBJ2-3	TGTGCCAGCAGCTTGGATTTTACAGATACGCAGTATTTT	CASSLDFTDTQYF
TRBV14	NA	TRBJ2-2	TGTGCCAGCAGCCACCCCGGGGGCATTAGCACCGGGGAGCTGTTTTTT	CASSHPGGISTGELFF
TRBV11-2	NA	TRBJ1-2	TGTGCCAGCAGCCAGGGGATATATGGCTACACCTTC	CASSQGIYGYTF
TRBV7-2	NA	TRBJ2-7	TGTGCCAGCAGCTTAGACCGACAGTTCGGCGAGCAGTACTTC	CASSLDRQFGEQYF
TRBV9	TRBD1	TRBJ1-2	TGTGCCAGCAGCGTAGCTGACAGGGGCAGGTATGGCTACACCTTC	CASSVADRGRYGYTF
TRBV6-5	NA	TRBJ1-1	TGTGCCAGCAGTTACTCTATCGTGGTTGGGACTGAAGCTTTCTTT	CASSYSIVVGTEAFF
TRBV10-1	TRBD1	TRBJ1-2	TGCGCCAGCAGTGGACAGGGAGCCTCCTATGGCTACACCTTC	CASSGQGASYGYTF
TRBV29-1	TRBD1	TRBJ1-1	TGCAGCGTTGAGGCCAGGGGGGGCACTGAAGCTTTCTTT	CSVEARGGTEAFF
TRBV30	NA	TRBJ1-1	TGTGCCTGGAGCTCAGGCGGACGGTTGAACACTGAAGCTTTCTTT	CAWSSGGRLNTEAFF
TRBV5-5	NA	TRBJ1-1	TGTGCCAGCAGCTTGACGGATACTGAAGCTTTCTTT	CASSLTDTEAFF
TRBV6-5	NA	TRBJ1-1	TGTGCCAGCAGGACAGTGAACACTGAAGCTTTCTTT	CASRTVNTEAFF
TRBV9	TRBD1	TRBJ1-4	TGTGCCAGCAGCGCCTTGACAGGGAATGAAAAACTGTTTTTT	CASSALTGNEKLFF
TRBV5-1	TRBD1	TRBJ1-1	TGCGCCAGCAGCTTGAGACAGGGTGCGAGGGGAAACACTGAAGCTTTCTTT	CASSLRQGARGNTEAFF
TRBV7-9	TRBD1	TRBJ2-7	TGTGCCAGCAGCTTTGGTGGGACAGGGGCGGCCGAGCAGTACTTC	CASSFGGTGAAEQYF
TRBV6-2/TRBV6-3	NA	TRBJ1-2	TGTGCCAGCAGTTACTCGGGGCAGGGTTATGGCTACACCTTC	CASSYSGQGYGYTF
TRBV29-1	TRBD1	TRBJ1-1	TGCAGCGTGGTGACAGGGGTTTGGGCTGAAGCTTTCTTT	CSVVTGVWAEAFF
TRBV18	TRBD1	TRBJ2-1	TGTGCCAGCTCACCAACGCGGACAGGTGAGCAGTTCTTC	CASSPTRTGEQFF
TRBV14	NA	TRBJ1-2	TGTGCCAGCAGCCAAGGTCAGGGAGCTGGATATGGCTACACCTTC	CASSQGQGAGYGYTF
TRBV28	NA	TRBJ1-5	TGTGCCAGCGGTTCCTATAGCAATCAGCCCCAGCATTTT	CASGSYSNQPQHF
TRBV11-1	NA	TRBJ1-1	TGTGCCAGCAGCCCTCAGACCAACACTGAAGCTTTCTTT	CASSPQTNTEAFF
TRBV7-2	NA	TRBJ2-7	TGTGCCAGCAGCTTAGAACTCCCAGGAGAGCAGTACTTC	CASSLELPGEQYF
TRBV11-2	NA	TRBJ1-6	TGTGCCAGCAGCTTCGGGCAAGGAACCGGTTCACCCCTCCACTTT	CASSFGQGTGSPLHF
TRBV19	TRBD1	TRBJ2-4	TGTGCCAGTAGTCTCGACAGGGGGAGAGGAAACATTCAGTACTTC	CASSLDRGRGNIQYF